The 14 T cell receptor beta chains below were found in one sample sequenced in a study of PD-L1 blockade in urothelial cancer. Method: immunoSEQ multiplex PCR; TCRdb's copy keeps in-frame clones and lacks some. The sample lists approximately 70,000 clones, 84% seen once, with roughly 8.3% in the top ten. The time point: pretreatment peripheral blood. The material sequenced was PBMCs, taken around atezolizumab (anti-PD-L1) treatment. Source of these receptors: a woman in her 70s with urothelial cancer.

The chain has TRBV28 and TRBJ2-5; D is perhaps TRBD2 (6 bases). The CDR3 runs to 15 residues. Deletions cut 6 bases from V and 5 bases from J, with 19 bases between. Germline V gene data show CDR1 as MDHEN and CDR2 as SYDVKM. CDR3 nucleotide sequence: TGTGCCAGCAGCCTCACGGGACTTTCGAGGGAGACCCAGTACTTC. Translated: CASSLTGLSRETQYF.

V usage is TRBV28 and J usage is TRBJ1-2, with D possibly being TRBD1 (5 bases). CDR1 is MDHEN, CDR2 SYDVKM, per germline. The CDR3 loop spans 14 amino acids. The V end lost 0 bases, the J end lost 4 bases, and 9 bases lay between the germline ends. Here the CDR3 DNA reads TGTGCCAGCAGTTTATGGAACAGGTCCTATGGCTACACCTTC. Protein product: CASSLWNRSYGYTF.

CDR3 DNA: TGTGCCAGCAGCCCAGGACAGGGCATGAACACTGAAGCTTTCTTT. Translated, it gives CASSPGQGMNTEAFF. This chain uses TRBV14 with TRBJ1-1; 8 bases line up with TRBD1. Looked up from germline, CDR1 is SGHDN and CDR2 is FVKESK. The trim removed 4 bases at V and 0 bases at J, leaving 4 bases unmatched. The CDR3 runs 15 residues.

This chain uses TRBV6-5 with TRBJ1-2, with D possibly matching TRBD1 (6 bases). The CDR3 extends over 14 amino acids. V shed 4 bases and J shed 4 bases, with 13 bases lying between them. Germline CDR1 MNHEY, CDR2 SVGAGI. The chain's CDR3 is CASSSQGRVYGYTF. The CDR3 region has the DNA TGTGCCAGCAGTTCCCAGGGGAGGGTCTATGGCTACACCTTC.

The V and J genes are TRBV19 and TRBJ2-5, with 7 bases aligning to TRBD2. The CDR3 length is 15 residues. V trimming: 3 bases; J trimming: 0 bases; junction bases outside the gene matches: 4. Germline V gene sequence: CDR1 LNHDA, CDR2 SQIVND (reference sequence). The CDR3 DNA is TGTGCCAGTAGTATCCAGCGGGGATACCAAGAGACCCAGTACTTC. Residues: CASSIQRGYQETQYF.

V is TRBV5-6 and J is TRBJ1-5, with a possible D match to TRBD1 (5 bases). Trimming took 4 bases from V and 3 from J, leaving 8 bases between them. Germline lookup yields CDR1 SGHDT and CDR2 YYEEEE. This CDR3 spans 13 amino acids. In DNA form, the CDR3 reads TGTGCCAGCAGCCCGGGGGTCAATCAGCCCCAGCATTTT. Translation gives CASSPGVNQPQHF.

CDR3 amino acids: CASSAQGQGFNEQYF. The CDR3 DNA reads TGTGCCAGCTCTGCCCAGGGACAGGGGTTCAACGAGCAGTACTTC. The chain employs TRBV5-4 and TRBJ2-7; 10 bases are shared with TRBD1. Germline CDR1 reads SGHNT; CDR2 reads YYREEE (reference sequence). After removal of 7 bases from V and 5 bases from J, the junction contained 12 bases not matched to a gene. This CDR3 is built from 15 residues.

The V and J genes are TRBV29-1 and TRBJ2-3, with D possibly TRBD2 on 5 matching bases. Germline V gene data show CDR1 as SQVTM and CDR2 as ANQGSEA. Between the trimmed V and J ends, which lost 4 bases and 1 base, there was a span of 9 bases. CDR3 length: 13 residues. The CDR3 nucleotides read TGCAGCGTTGCCGGGATTGGCACAGATACGCAGTATTTT. Translation: CSVAGIGTDTQYF.

This chain joins TRBV7-2 and TRBJ2-6, with TRBD2 matching over 14 bases. The CDR3 spans 17 residues. Germline CDR1 SGHTA, CDR2 FQGNSA. Trimming removed 4 bases from V and 4 bases from J; junction bases left unmatched: 3. CDR3 bases: TGTGCCAGCAGCTGGACTAGCGGGAGGTCCGGGGCCAACGTCCTGACTTTC. Its translation: CASSWTSGRSGANVLTF.

The chain has TRBV11-3 and TRBJ2-1, with 9 bases fitting TRBD2. The CDR3 runs to 15 residues. Trimming cost V 1 base and J 5 bases; bases outside gene matches: 3. Germline V gene sequence: CDR1 SGHNT, CDR2 YENEEA. CDR3 protein: CASSLGSSGDNEQFF. As DNA, the CDR3 is TGTGCCAGCAGCTTAGGATCTAGCGGGGACAATGAGCAGTTCTTC.

This clone came up once. The chain uses TRBV19 and TRBJ2-7, with TRBD2 matching over 10 bases. The CDR3 has 16 amino acids. Unmatched junction bases numbered 13, after V lost 5 bases and J lost 6 bases. Germline loops: CDR1 LNHDA, CDR2 SQIVND (reference sequence). This CDR3 reads CASSPTPSGGRSEQYF. Here the CDR3 DNA reads TGTGCCAGTAGTCCTACCCCTAGCGGGGGAAGGAGCGAGCAGTACTTC.

The chain uses TRBV5-1 and TRBJ1-4; possibly TRBD1 for D (6 bases). Germline lookup yields CDR1 SGHRS and CDR2 YFSETQ. V was clipped by 4 bases and J by 0 bases, with 10 bases between them. This CDR3 spans 15 amino acids. The CDR3 is CASSLSGATNEKLFF. CDR3 nucleotides: TGCGCCAGCAGCCTATCAGGGGCAACTAATGAAAAACTGTTTTTT.

The chain employs TRBV2 and TRBJ1-2; possibly TRBD1 for D (6 bases). Trimming shortened V by 6 bases and J by 0 bases, and 11 bases separated the two germline ends. CDR1 SNHLY and CDR2 FYNNEI come from the germline V gene. CDR3 length equals 14 residues. The CDR3 coding sequence is TGTGCCAGCAGCTCACAGGGACCTAACTATGGCTACACCTTC. Translating it yields CASSSQGPNYGYTF.

The chain joins TRBV6-1 to TRBJ2-2, with 8 nucleotides matching TRBD2. The CDR3 runs 15 residues. Germline V gene lookup returns CDR1 MNHNS and CDR2 SASEGT. Germline trimming cut 4 bases from V and 1 base from J; bases unmatched to any gene: 2. The CDR3 coding sequence is TGTGCCAGCAGTGTAAGCGGGGGGAACACCGGGGAGCTGTTTTTT. As protein: CASSVSGGNTGELFF.